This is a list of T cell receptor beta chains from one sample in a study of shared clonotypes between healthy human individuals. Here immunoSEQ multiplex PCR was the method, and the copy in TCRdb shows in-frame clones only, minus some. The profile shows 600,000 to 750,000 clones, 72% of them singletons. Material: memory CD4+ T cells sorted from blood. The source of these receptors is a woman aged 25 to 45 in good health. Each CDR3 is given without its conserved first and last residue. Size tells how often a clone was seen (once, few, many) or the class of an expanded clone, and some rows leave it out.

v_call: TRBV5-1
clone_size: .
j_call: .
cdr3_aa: ASSRQGLEQY

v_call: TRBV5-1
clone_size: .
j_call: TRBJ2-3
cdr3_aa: ASKSGGSEMADTQY

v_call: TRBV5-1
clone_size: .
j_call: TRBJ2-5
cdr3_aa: ASSLGGGKETQY

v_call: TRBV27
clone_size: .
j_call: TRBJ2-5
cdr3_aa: ANQETQY

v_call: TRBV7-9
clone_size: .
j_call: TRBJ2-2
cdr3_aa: ASSTPIGDIANTGELF

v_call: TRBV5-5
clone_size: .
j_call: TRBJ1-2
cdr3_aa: ASSLVGQENYGYT

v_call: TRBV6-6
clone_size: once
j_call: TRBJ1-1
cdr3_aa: ASSYLEQGSTEAF

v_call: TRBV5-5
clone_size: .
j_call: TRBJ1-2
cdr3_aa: ASSLGDVDGYT

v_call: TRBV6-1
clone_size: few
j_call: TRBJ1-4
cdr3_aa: ASSEARRSEKLF

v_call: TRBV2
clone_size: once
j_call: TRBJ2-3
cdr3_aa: ASKGAVSTDTQY

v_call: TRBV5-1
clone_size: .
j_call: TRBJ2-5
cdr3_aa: ASSLGTVKETQY

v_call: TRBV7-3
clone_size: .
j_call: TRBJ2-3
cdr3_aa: ASSFTGEADTQY

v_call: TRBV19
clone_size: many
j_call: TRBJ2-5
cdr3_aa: ASQPAKGGETQY

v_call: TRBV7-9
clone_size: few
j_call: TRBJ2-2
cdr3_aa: ASSLVPGELF

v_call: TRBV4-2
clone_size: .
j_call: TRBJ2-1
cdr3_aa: ASSQSSWGNEQF

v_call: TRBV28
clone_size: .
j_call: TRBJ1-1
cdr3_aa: ASSLSAQVLMNTEAF